Described below is a single TCR beta chain sequence and its context. The germline V gene has CDR1 SGHRS and CDR2 YFSETQ. CDR3 length: 19 residues. V shed 1 base and J 2 bases; nucleotides not matched to a gene: 9. Method: immunoSEQ multiplex PCR; TCRdb's copy keeps in-frame clones and lacks some. The sample shows some 80,000 clones, about 73% of them seen only once. In Seattle, patients joined the study during active infection and were tracked longitudinally. This sample was taken from a study of blood T cell repertoires in COVID-19. Study context: Italy, Spain and the United States were the sources of the convalescent and acute COVID-19 samples.

Sequences were obtained from peripheral blood. V gene TRBV5-1 combines with J gene TRBJ2-6, with TRBD1 identical over 10 bases. This receptor was obtained from a man between 60 and 75 years old with COVID-19, enrolled during active disease. The CDR3 region has the DNA TGCGCCAGCAGCTTGAGCCCCCCCGGGACAGGGGCTGGGGCCAACGTCCTGACTTTC. As protein: CASSLSPPGTGAGANVLTF.